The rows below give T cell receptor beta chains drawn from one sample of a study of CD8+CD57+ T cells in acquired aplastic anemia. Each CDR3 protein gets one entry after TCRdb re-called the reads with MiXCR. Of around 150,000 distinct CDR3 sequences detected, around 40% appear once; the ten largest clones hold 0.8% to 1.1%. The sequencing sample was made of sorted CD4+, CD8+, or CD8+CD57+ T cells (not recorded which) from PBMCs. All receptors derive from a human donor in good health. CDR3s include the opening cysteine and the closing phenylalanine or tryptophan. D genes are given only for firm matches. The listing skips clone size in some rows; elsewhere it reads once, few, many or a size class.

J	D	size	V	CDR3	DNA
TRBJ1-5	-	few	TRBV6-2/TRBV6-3	CASSYLSGDSNQPQHF	TGTGCCAGCAGTTACTTGTCTGGGGATAGCAATCAGCCCCAGCATTTT
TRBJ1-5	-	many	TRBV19	CASSITRDQPQHF	TGTGCCAGTAGTATAACCCGCGATCAGCCCCAGCATTTT
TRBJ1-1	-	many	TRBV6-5	CASSYLQGRTEAFF	TGTGCCAGCAGTTACCTTCAGGGTCGGACTGAAGCTTTCTTT
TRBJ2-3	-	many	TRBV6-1	CASSAGDTQYF	TGTGCCAGCAGTGCGGGAGATACGCAGTATTTT
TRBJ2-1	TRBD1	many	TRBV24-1	CATSGVPGQGPNEQFF	TGTGCCACCAGTGGGGTACCGGGACAGGGGCCCAATGAGCAGTTCTTC
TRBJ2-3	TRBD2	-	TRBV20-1	CSARVASGTPSTDTQYF	TGCAGTGCTAGAGTGGCTAGCGGAACCCCTAGCACAGATACGCAGTATTTT
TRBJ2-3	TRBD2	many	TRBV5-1	CASSREAASTDTQYF	TGCGCCAGCAGCCGGGAGGCGGCTAGCACAGATACGCAGTATTTT
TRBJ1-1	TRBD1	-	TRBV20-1	CSASQTGALVTEAFF	TGCAGTGCTTCCCAGACAGGGGCCTTGGTCACTGAAGCTTTCTTT
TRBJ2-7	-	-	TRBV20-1	CSAPDRESSYEQYF	TGCAGTGCCCCCGACAGAGAAAGCTCCTACGAGCAGTACTTC
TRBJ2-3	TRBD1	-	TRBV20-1	CSARTGVEADTQYF	TGCAGTGCTAGGACAGGGGTCGAGGCAGATACGCAGTATTTT
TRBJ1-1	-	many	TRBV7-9	CASWLGEWTEAFF	TGTGCCAGTTGGTTGGGTGAATGGACTGAAGCTTTCTTT
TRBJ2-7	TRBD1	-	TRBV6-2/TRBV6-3	CASTIRSGGYFSYEQYF	TGTGCCAGCACCATTAGGTCAGGGGGCTACTTCTCCTACGAGCAGTACTTC
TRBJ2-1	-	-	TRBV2	CASREGKNEQFF	TGTGCCAGCAGGGAGGGCAAGAATGAGCAGTTCTTC
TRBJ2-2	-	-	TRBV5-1	CASSWTLFF	TGCGCCAGCAGCTGGACGCTGTTTTTT
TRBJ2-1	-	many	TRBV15	CATSRVKAPQQFF	TGTGCCACCAGCAGAGTTAAGGCTCCACAGCAGTTCTTC
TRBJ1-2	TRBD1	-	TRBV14	CASSQNRGSGYTF	TGTGCCAGCAGCCAAAACAGGGGAAGCGGCTACACCTTC
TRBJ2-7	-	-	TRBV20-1	CSARGLAGPSYEQYF	TGCAGTGCTAGAGGTCTGGCGGGACCGTCCTACGAGCAGTACTTC
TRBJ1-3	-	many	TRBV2	CASSEYDGTLSGNTIYF	TGTGCCAGCAGTGAATATGACGGCACCCTCTCTGGAAACACCATATATTTT
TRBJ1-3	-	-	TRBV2	CASCGGNTIYF	TGTGCCAGCTGTGGTGGAAACACCATATATTTT
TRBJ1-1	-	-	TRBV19	CASMYGNTEAFF	TGTGCCAGTATGTACGGGAACACTGAAGCTTTCTTT
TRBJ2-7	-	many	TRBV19	CASSIGYQLEQYF	TGTGCCAGTAGTATAGGATATCAATTGGAGCAGTACTTC
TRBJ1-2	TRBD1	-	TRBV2	CASSEHRGGYGYTF	TGTGCCAGCAGTGAGCACAGGGGTGGCTATGGCTACACCTTC
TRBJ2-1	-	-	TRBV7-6	CASSYPGPPYNEQFF	TGTGCCAGCAGCTACCCCGGACCTCCCTACAATGAGCAGTTCTTC
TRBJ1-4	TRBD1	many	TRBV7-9	CASSSSGQARSDEKLFF	TGTGCCAGCAGCTCGTCGGGACAGGCCCGCTCGGATGAAAAACTGTTTTTT
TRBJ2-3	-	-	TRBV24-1	CATSDSGRSTDTQYF	TGTGCCACCAGTGATTCGGGACGGAGCACAGATACGCAGTATTTT
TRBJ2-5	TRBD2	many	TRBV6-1	CASSLGLAARETQYF	TGTGCCAGCAGCCTTGGACTAGCGGCACGAGAGACCCAGTACTTC
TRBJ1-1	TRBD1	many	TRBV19	CASRTGGAGNTEAFF	TGTGCCAGTAGAACAGGGGGCGCGGGGAACACTGAAGCTTTCTTT
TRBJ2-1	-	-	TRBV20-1	CSARVAAGGNEQFF	TGCAGTGCTAGAGTAGCGGCTGGGGGCAATGAGCAGTTCTTC
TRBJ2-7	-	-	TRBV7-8	CASALWNEQYF	TGTGCCAGCGCCCTTTGGAACGAGCAGTACTTC
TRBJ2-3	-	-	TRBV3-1	CASSQGHKADTQYF	TGTGCCAGCAGCCAAGGACACAAAGCAGATACGCAGTATTTT
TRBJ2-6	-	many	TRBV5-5	CATSTGVSSGANVLTF	TGTGCCACATCGACAGGTGTATCCTCTGGGGCCAACGTCCTGACTTTC
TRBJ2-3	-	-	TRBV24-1	CATSDLADTQYF	TGTGCCACCAGTGATCTCGCAGATACGCAGTATTTT
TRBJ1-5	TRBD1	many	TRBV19	CASSTRGFTGDLQPQHF	TGTGCCAGTAGTACACGGGGGTTTACAGGGGACTTACAGCCCCAGCATTTT
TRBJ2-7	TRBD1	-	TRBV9	CASSGGTGYGEQYF	TGTGCCAGCAGCGGAGGGACAGGGTACGGCGAGCAGTACTTC
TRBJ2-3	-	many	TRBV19	CASSIDRGGTDTQYF	TGTGCCAGTAGTATAGATCGTGGCGGCACAGATACGCAGTATTTT
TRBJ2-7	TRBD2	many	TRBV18	CASSPGTSGSYEQYF	TGTGCCAGCAGCCCAGGGACTAGCGGGAGTTACGAGCAGTACTTC
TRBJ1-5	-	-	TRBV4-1	CASSPLGGPDQPQHF	TGCGCCAGCAGCCCCCTAGGGGGGCCGGATCAGCCCCAGCATTTT
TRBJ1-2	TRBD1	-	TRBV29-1	CSVSTGTGNYGYTF	TGCAGCGTATCGACCGGGACAGGGAACTATGGCTACACCTTC
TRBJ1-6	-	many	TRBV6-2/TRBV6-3	CASSYLPSAPTPGSPLHF	TGTGCCAGCAGTTACCTTCCGTCCGCACCTACGCCGGGTTCACCCCTCCACTTT
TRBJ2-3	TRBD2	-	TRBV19	CASRRLAGSTDTQYF	TGTGCCAGTAGGCGGCTAGCGGGGAGCACAGATACGCAGTATTTT
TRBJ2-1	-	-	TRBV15	CATSSGAMIYNEQFF	TGTGCCACCAGCAGTGGTGCGATGATATACAATGAGCAGTTCTTC
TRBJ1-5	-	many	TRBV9	CASSVGGGPNQPQHF	TGTGCCAGCAGCGTAGGAGGGGGTCCGAATCAGCCCCAGCATTTT
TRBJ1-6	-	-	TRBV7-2	CASSRQVDNSPLHF	TGTGCCAGCAGCCGACAAGTGGATAATTCACCCCTCCACTTT
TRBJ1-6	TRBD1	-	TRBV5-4	CASRTGTYNSPLHF	TGTGCCAGCAGGACAGGGACCTATAATTCACCCCTCCACTTT
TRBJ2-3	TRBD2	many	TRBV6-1	CASRGDVSSTDTQYF	TGTGCCAGCCGGGGGGATGTCTCTAGCACAGATACGCAGTATTTT
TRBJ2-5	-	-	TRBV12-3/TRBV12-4	CASSVKGQETQYF	TGTGCCAGCAGTGTTAAAGGCCAAGAGACCCAGTACTTC
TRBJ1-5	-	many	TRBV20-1	CSALSDPSNQPQHF	TGCAGTGCTCTCTCGGACCCAAGCAATCAGCCCCAGCATTTT
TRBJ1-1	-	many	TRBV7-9	CASSFQTGQNTEAFF	TGTGCCAGCAGCTTTCAGACAGGCCAGAACACTGAAGCTTTCTTT
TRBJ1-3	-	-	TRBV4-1	CASSQDRTDGNTIYF	TGCGCCAGCAGCCAAGACAGAACGGACGGAAACACCATATATTTT
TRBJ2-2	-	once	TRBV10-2	CASSGYTGELFF	TGCGCCAGCAGTGGGTATACCGGGGAGCTGTTTTTT
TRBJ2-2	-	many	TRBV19	CASKGDTGELFF	TGTGCCAGTAAGGGTGACACCGGGGAGCTGTTTTTT
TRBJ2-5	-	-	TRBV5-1	CASSLDRLQETQYF	TGCGCCAGCAGCTTGGACAGGCTCCAAGAGACCCAGTACTTC
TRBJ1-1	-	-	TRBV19	CASSLGAIGTEAFF	TGTGCCAGTAGCTTGGGGGCGATTGGGACTGAAGCTTTCTTT
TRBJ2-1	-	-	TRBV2	CASSPSGAYNEQFF	TGTGCCAGCAGCCCCAGCGGAGCCTACAATGAGCAGTTCTTC